The text below deals with one T cell receptor (beta chain). This clone was observed a single time. Its antigen is currently not known. One base away there is no much larger clone; base qualities are not given. Using the deep immunoSEQ assay, TCR CDR3 regions were amplified from genomic DNA by multiplex PCR. Extracted genomic DNA from each cell subset was spread evenly across all wells of several immunoSEQ 96-well plates, with each plate serving as a replicate. Each replicate PCR for sorted subsets received around 200 ng genomic DNA, equal to roughly 29,000 T cell genomes. Purified libraries were measured with a Qubit 3.0 fluorometer, size-checked on a Bioanalyzer 2100, and measured again with the KAPA Library Quantification kit. Each immunoSEQ 96-well plate was sequenced on its own single-read 150-cycle Illumina NextSeq 550 flow cell. The published analysis was carried out like this. Because only junctional sequences without quality scores were contained in the immunoSEQ output, filtering matching that applied to full-length reads could not be performed. Sequences were annotated with PyIR, a Python wrapper for IgBLAST v1.9, using IMGT germline references to assign V/J genes and CDR3. Reads were filtered out if the reads had weak V/J assignments (E-value above 1e-6), no CDR3, stop codons, out-of-frame junctions, or ambiguous translated residues. V3J clonotypes were defined as sequences sharing the same inferred V gene, J gene, and CDR3 amino acid sequence. To compute the percentage overlap between repertoires, the number of shared unique clonotypes was divided by the size of the smaller repertoire. Richness of each repertoire was evaluated using RTK rarefaction, the Chao1 estimator, and Recon v2.1 estimates of unobserved clonotypes. Generation probabilities were computed with OLGA for all TCRbeta clonotypes obtained by the gDNA method from several donors. The immuneACCESS repertoire file appears here via TCRdb, limited to in-frame rearrangements. These files lack a portion of the clones; in checked studies, under half of the deficit traces to unresolved V genes, and the cause of the others is not known. For V, J and clone size, that table is used; D and trimming come from the DNA. Here the sample has about 690,000 clones; 90% occur a single time. Together, the top ten hold about a third of the sample.

The sample is drawn from a study of shared clonotypes between healthy human individuals (dated by TCRdb to 2020 to 2021). Regarding the research as a whole: The cohort included three men and a couple of women between 18 and 49 years of age. For each donor, CD4 naive and CD4 memory were each run on three plates, CD8 naive on two plates, and CD8 memory on one plate. The study deeply sequenced blood TCR repertoires of five healthy adults to estimate repertoire size and the extent of clonotype sharing between individuals. Different laboratories and diverse techniques were used to prepare libraries and sequence TCR repertoires, to increase sequencing depth and limit assay-specific biases. Between about 0.85 and 9.5 billion PBMCs per donor were obtained by leukapheresis.

The germline V gene sets CDR1 to SGHVS and CDR2 to FQNEAQ. The CDR3, cysteine through phenylalanine, is 15 amino acids long. Only the CDR3 DNA stays, 45 bases, in frame from base 1. The trim is 2 bases for V and 5 bases for J, with a gap of 12 bases between the germline ends. The full study reports these points: Sharing across a few donors was observed for approximately 5% of naive CD4, less than 4% of naive CD8, over 2% of memory CD4, and about 0.4% of memory CD8 clonotypes. Naive subsets generally had larger estimated clonotype richness than memory subsets. Rarefaction of sorted-subset datasets indicated incomplete sequencing despite the large sequencing depth. Sampling was limited to blood, and TCR repertoires in tissue likely differ from TCR repertoires in blood. Higher generation probabilities were observed for clonotypes shared by all four sorted-subset donors than for non-shared clonotypes. The genetic and exposure-history diversity represented was limited by the small number of donors. Pairwise subsampling indicated that sequencing depth was expected to affect the degree of clonotype sharing among donors.

Donors were healthy HIV-negative adults with no recently reported acute infections or vaccinations. Only Caucasian adults living in Nashville, Tennessee, USA were represented among the donors. CD8 memory samples were composed of magnetically selected CD45RO+ cells combined with CCR7-negative CD45RA+ effector memory (TemRA) cells. Blood was obtained by leukapheresis, after which PBMCs were separated by Ficoll-Histopaque density gradient centrifugation and cryopreserved in liquid nitrogen vapor phase. Analytical flow cytometry was used to check the purity and quantity of every magnetically sorted T cell population. From each sorted fraction, genomic DNA was isolated and quantified by UV absorbance on a Nanodrop 2000c.

The sample taken for sequencing was memory CD8+ T cells from PBMCs. The sample's cell subset or site label, in plain terms: CD45RO+ cells pooled with CCR7-negative TemRA cells. Rearrangement joined TRBV7-8 to TRBJ2-2, with the D gene not clear enough to name. The TCR was taken from a man aged 18 to 30 in good health. Some clones in this sample may be carry-over from other donors' samples. The CDR3 corresponds to CASSLTAMGTGELFF. The nucleotides read TGTGCCAGCAGCTTAACAGCAATGGGGACCGGGGAGCTGTTTTTT.